This paragraph covers one T cell receptor beta chain sequence. Its antigen is undetermined. About 10^5 TCR templates were assayed per sample. Profiling relied on immunoSEQ multiplex PCR, and the TCRdb table lists in-frame clones only, not all of them. Among 100,000 or so clones, roughly 94% were seen once, and the ten largest hold over 0.55%. The data were taken from a study of siplizumab effects on memory and regulatory T cells. Study conclusions and caveats: The alloreactive clones that mapped to unstimulated subsets made up only a minor fraction.

This TCR came from a human donor in good health. Sequenced input: Tregs sorted from blood.

The CDR3 protein is CAWSGGQQSQPQHF. The CDR3 DNA follows: TGTGCCTGGAGTGGAGGACAGCAGAGTCAGCCCCAGCATTTT. The rearrangement uses TRBV30 and TRBJ1-5; D is possibly TRBD1 (6 bases). The CDR3 has 14 amino acids. The V gene's germline CDR1 is GTSNPN and CDR2 SVGIG (reference sequence). Deletions cut 1 base from V and 6 bases from J, with 13 bases between.